The 22 T cell receptor beta chains in this list originate from one sample, sequenced in a study of post-analysis software for immune sequencing data. Their recognized antigens are unknown. Study-level results: With TRBV5-6, TRBV5-1 and TRBV20-1 included, about five TRBV segments were more frequent in patients than in controls.

Carried by the TCR beta cDNA libraries were unique molecular identifiers. TCRdb re-analysed the PCR reads in MiXCR, keeping a single row per CDR3 protein. The profile shows roughly 570,000 distinct CDR3 sequences, around a third of them singletons. Sequencing was performed on blood. These receptors all stem from a girl aged 2-17 years with multiple sclerosis.

This clonotype was counted between two and nine times. The chain uses TRBV6-5 and TRBJ1-6, with TRBD1 matching 7 bases. CDR3 size: 15 residues. CDR1 is MNHEY, CDR2 SVGAGI, per germline. The V gene end was trimmed by 2 bases and the J gene end by 6 bases; junction bases not matched to a gene: 4. The CDR3 nucleotides are TGTGCCAGCAGTTACGAGGGGGCGGCTAATTCACCCCTCCACTTT. As protein: CASSYEGAANSPLHF.

This clonotype has just a few counts. The rearrangement links TRBV12-3 or TRBV12-4 to TRBJ2-1; 8 bases are a match to TRBD2. The CDR3 is 12 amino acids. Trimming took 11 bases from V and 9 from J; bases not matched to a gene: 9. The CDR3 nucleotides read TGTGCCTCCGGGGGGGATGCGGGTGAGCAGTTCTTC. Encoded protein: CASGGDAGEQFF.

The CDR3 here is CASTLGHMLYSNQPQHF. CDR3 in DNA: TGTGCCAGCACCTTGGGACATATGCTCTATAGCAATCAGCCCCAGCATTTT. The chain joins TRBV6-1 to TRBJ1-5; possibly TRBD1 for D (6 bases). Per the germline V gene, CDR1 is MNHNS and CDR2 is SASEGT. V lost 7 bases and J lost 0, with 19 bases in between. This CDR3 is built from 17 residues.

This clonotype was counted a few times. The chain recombines TRBV6-5 with TRBJ2-5; D remains unclear. The CDR3 length is 13 residues. Trimming took 6 bases from V and 5 from J, leaving 13 bases between them. Looked up from germline, CDR1 is MNHEY and CDR2 is SVGAGI. The CDR3 DNA reads TGTGCCAGCAGCATGAGGACGTACGAGACCCAGTACTTC. Translating gives CASSMRTYETQYF.

This clonotype was observed a handful of times. CDR3 in DNA: TGCGCCAGCAGCTTAAGGCGCGGGACCCAGTACTTC. Encoded protein: CASSLRRGTQYF. The chain joins TRBV5-1 to TRBJ2-5; D not certain. The CDR3 is 12 residues long. Per the germline V gene, CDR1 is SGHRS and CDR2 is YFSETQ. Trimming removed 2 bases at V and 7 bases at J, with 9 bases between.

Remarks on this clonotype: The junction departs from germline at one end; a sequencing error may be responsible. This chain uses TRBV7-9 with TRBJ1-6; tentative D call: TRBD1 (5 bases). This CDR3 has 15 amino acids. CDR1 and CDR2 from the germline V gene are SEHNR and FQNEAQ (reference sequence). The CDR3: CASSLSRGDVSPRHF. In DNA form, the CDR3 reads TGTGCCAGCAGCTTATCTAGGGGCGACGTCTCACCCCGCCACTTT.

Only a few counts were recorded for this clonotype. This chain connects TRBV5-1 to TRBJ1-4; tentative D call: TRBD1 (6 bases). This CDR3 has 17 residues. Germline V gene lookup returns CDR1 SGHRS and CDR2 YFSETQ. The V gene lost 4 bases and the J gene lost 0 bases, with 16 bases spanning the gap. The CDR3 nucleotides read TGCGCCAGCAGCCCCTGGGGGCCCCAAGCAACTAATGAAAAACTGTTTTTT. Its translation is CASSPWGPQATNEKLFF.

The CDR3 DNA reads TGCGCCAGCAGCGGGGGTCAGAACTCCTACAATGAGCAGTTCTTC. This sequence encodes CASSGGQNSYNEQFF. The J gene is TRBJ2-1, the V gene TRBV5-1; either TRBD1 or TRBD2 may fit D (5 bases each). The CDR3 has 15 residues. The V end was cut by 4 bases, the J end by 0 bases, with 11 bases between. Germline V gene data show CDR1 as SGHRS and CDR2 as YFSETQ.

The rearrangement joins TRBV4-1 to TRBJ2-1, with D perhaps TRBD1 or TRBD2 (5 bases each). The CDR3 sequence is 16 residues long. The germline V gene has CDR1 MGHRA and CDR2 YSYEKL. V was pared by 1 base and J by 0 bases, with 10 bases between. CDR3 protein: CASSQGGRISYNEQFF. CDR3 bases: TGCGCCAGCAGCCAAGGGGGACGAATCTCCTACAATGAGCAGTTCTTC.

This clonotype was counted only a few times. This sequence joins TRBV15 and TRBJ2-1; tentatively, D is TRBD1 (5 bases). This CDR3 comprises 15 residues. Germline lookup yields CDR1 LNHNV and CDR2 YYDKDF (reference sequence). The V gene lost 5 bases and the J gene lost 6 bases, with 17 bases spanning the gap. The DNA for the CDR3 is TGTGCCACCAGCGGTCCGTTGGGGCTGGTCAATGAGCAGTTCTTC. Translating gives CATSGPLGLVNEQFF.

The chain uses TRBV6-5 and TRBJ2-2; 9 nucleotides match TRBD1. This CDR3 is built from 18 residues. V gave up 1 base and J gave up 4 bases; unmatched junction bases: 10. Germline values: CDR1 MNHEY, CDR2 SVGAGI. This chain's CDR3 is CASSYFTGGQGSTGELFF. CDR3 DNA: TGTGCCAGCAGTTACTTTACCGGAGGACAGGGGAGCACCGGGGAGCTGTTTTTT.

This clonotype appeared a few times. V is TRBV7-8 and J is TRBJ1-2; the D gene is possibly TRBD1 (6 bases). V was shortened by 5 bases and J by 4 bases, with 17 bases between the two germline ends. Germline V gene lookup returns CDR1 SGHVS and CDR2 FQNEAQ. This CDR3 has 15 residues. CDR3 amino acids: CASSLPRGGPYGYTF. The CDR3, as DNA: TGTGCCAGCAGCCTCCCCCGCGGGGGGCCCTATGGCTACACCTTC.

This clonotype was observed at least ten times. This chain connects TRBV7-2 to TRBJ1-6; 8 bases match TRBD1. Germline trimming cut 7 bases from V and 7 bases from J; bases unmatched to any gene: 9. CDR1 is SGHTA, CDR2 FQGNSA, per germline. The CDR3 is 15 amino acids. This CDR3 is CASNPGGTGNSPLHF. Written as DNA, the CDR3 is TGTGCCAGCAACCCAGGGGGCACGGGCAATTCACCCCTCCACTTT.

This clonotype was seen a few times. The chain uses TRBV6-1 and TRBJ2-7, with 7 bases identical to TRBD2. V lost 6 bases, J lost 2 bases, and 4 bases stayed unmatched. The CDR3 loop spans 13 amino acids. From germline, CDR1 is MNHNS and CDR2 SASEGT. CDR3 amino acids: CASRNGGTYEQYF. In nucleotides, the CDR3 is TGTGCCAGCAGGAACGGGGGGACCTACGAGCAGTACTTC.

This clonotype was counted a few times. The chain carries TRBV5-5 and TRBJ2-1, with D possibly matching TRBD1 (5 bases). The germline V and J ends were trimmed by 4 bases and 6 bases, with 8 bases remaining between them. In germline, CDR1 is SGHKS, CDR2 YYEKEE (reference sequence). The length of the CDR3 is 12 residues. CDR3 DNA sequence: TGTGCCAGCAGCCTGACAGTCAATGAGCAGTTCTTC. Encoded protein: CASSLTVNEQFF.

V is TRBV12-3 or TRBV12-4 and J is TRBJ1-5; 10 bases fit TRBD1. The CDR3 runs 17 residues. After removal of 2 bases from V and 3 bases from J, the junction contained 7 bases not matched to a gene. The CDR3 sequence is CASSLRLDRGFNQPQHF. The CDR3 nucleotides read TGTGCCAGCAGTTTACGCCTGGACAGGGGGTTCAATCAGCCCCAGCATTTT.

This chain connects TRBV4-1 to TRBJ1-3, with 11 nucleotides matching TRBD1. Per the germline V gene, CDR1 is MGHRA and CDR2 is YSYEKL. V lost 0 bases and J lost 8; bases outside the gene matches: 3. CDR3 size: 15 residues. CDR3 amino acids: CASSQERTGGHTIYF. The CDR3 region has the DNA TGCGCCAGCAGCCAAGAACGGACAGGGGGCCACACCATATATTTT.

The V gene is TRBV28, the J gene TRBJ1-5; possibly TRBD1 for D (5 bases). The CDR3 has 14 amino acids. Trimming left V 6 bases short and J 1 base short, with 10 bases between. Germline CDR1 and CDR2: MDHEN and SYDVKM. The CDR3 nucleotides read TGTGCCAGCAGGGTCGGGGGAAGCAATCAGCCCCAGCATTTT. This encodes CASRVGGSNQPQHF.

At least ten counts were recorded for this clonotype. The chain has TRBV7-3 and TRBJ2-7; 7 nucleotides align to TRBD1. Germline values: CDR1 SGHTA, CDR2 FQGTGA. The V and J ends lost 2 bases and 7 bases, in that order; junction bases with no gene match: 11. The CDR3 has 15 amino acids. In DNA form, the CDR3 reads TGTGCCAGCAGCTTACCCGGACAGGAATCGGGGGAGCAGTACTTC. Translating gives CASSLPGQESGEQYF.

The chain couples TRBV12-3 or TRBV12-4 to TRBJ1-6; no definite D call. The CDR3 runs 14 residues. V lost 3 bases to trimming and J lost 7 bases, with 10 bases between them. The CDR3 DNA is TGTGCCAGCAGTTTCCGGGCCGAAAATTCACCCCTCCACTTT. This gives the protein CASSFRAENSPLHF.

This clonotype was detected once. This chain uses TRBV28 with TRBJ2-3, with a weak D call TRBD2 (6 bases). The CDR3 runs 16 residues. Trimming cost V 2 bases and J 1 base, with 13 bases left between them. Germline CDR1 reads MDHEN; CDR2 reads SYDVKM. In DNA form, the CDR3 reads TGTGCCAGCAGTTTAGGCCTGGAGCGGGGCACAGATACGCAGTATTTT. It encodes CASSLGLERGTDTQYF.

This clonotype was seen a few times. This chain connects TRBV6-5 to TRBJ1-2; the D gene is possibly TRBD1 (5 bases). V was cut by 8 bases and J by 6 bases, with 7 bases left in between. Germline V gives CDR1 MNHEY, CDR2 SVGAGI. The CDR3 covers 10 residues. The CDR3 DNA reads as TGTGCCAGCGGACACGATGGCTACACCTTC. Residues: CASGHDGYTF.